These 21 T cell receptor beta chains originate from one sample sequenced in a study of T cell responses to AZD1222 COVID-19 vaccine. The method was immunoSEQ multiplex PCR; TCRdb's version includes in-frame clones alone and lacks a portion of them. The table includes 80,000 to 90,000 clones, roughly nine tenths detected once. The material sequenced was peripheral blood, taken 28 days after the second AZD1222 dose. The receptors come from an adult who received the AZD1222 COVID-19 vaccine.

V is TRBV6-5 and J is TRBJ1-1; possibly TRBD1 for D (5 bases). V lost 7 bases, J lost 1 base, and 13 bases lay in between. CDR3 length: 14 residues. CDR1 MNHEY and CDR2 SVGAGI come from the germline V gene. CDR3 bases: TGTGCCAGCACCCCAGGGTGGTCGAACACTGAAGCTTTCTTT. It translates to CASTPGWSNTEAFF.

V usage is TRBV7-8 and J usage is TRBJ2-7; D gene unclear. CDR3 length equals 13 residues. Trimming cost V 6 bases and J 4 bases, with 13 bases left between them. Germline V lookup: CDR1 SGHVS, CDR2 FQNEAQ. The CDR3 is CASSPEAWYEQYF. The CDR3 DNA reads TGTGCCAGCAGTCCCGAGGCATGGTACGAGCAGTACTTC.

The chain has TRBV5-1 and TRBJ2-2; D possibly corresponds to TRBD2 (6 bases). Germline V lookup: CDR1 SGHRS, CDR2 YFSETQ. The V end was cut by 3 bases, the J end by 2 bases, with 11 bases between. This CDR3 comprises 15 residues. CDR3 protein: CASSWGGVNTGELFF. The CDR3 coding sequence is TGCGCCAGCAGCTGGGGCGGGGTTAACACCGGGGAGCTGTTTTTT. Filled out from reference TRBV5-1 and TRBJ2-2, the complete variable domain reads KAGVTQTPRYLIKTRGQQVTLSCSPISGHRSVSWYQQTPGQGLQFLFEYFSETQRNKGNFPGRFSGRQFSNSRSEMNVSTLELGDSALYLCASSWGGVNTGELFFGEGSRLTVL.

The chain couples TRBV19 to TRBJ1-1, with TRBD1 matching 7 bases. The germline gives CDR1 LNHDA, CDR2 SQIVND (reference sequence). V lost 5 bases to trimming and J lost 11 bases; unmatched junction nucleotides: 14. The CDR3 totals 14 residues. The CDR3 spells CASSEQGYRVWAFF. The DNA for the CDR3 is TGTGCCAGTAGTGAACAGGGGTACCGGGTATGGGCTTTCTTT.

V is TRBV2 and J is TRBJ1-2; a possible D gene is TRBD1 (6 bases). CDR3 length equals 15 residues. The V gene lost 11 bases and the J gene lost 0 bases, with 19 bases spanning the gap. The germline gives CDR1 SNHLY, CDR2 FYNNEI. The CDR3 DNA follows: TGTGCCGCCACCCTGGAGACAGGTGCTAACTATGGCTACACCTTC. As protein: CAATLETGANYGYTF.

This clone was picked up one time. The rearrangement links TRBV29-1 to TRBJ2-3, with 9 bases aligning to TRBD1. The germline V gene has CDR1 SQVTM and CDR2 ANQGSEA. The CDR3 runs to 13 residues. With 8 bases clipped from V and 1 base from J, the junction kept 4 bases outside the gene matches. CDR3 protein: CSNTGGGTDTQYF. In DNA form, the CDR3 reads TGCAGCAATACAGGGGGCGGCACAGATACGCAGTATTTT.

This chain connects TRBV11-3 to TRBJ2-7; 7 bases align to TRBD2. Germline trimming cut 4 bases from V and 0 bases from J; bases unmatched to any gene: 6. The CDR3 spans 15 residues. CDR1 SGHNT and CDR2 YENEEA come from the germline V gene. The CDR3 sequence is CASSSGEGLSYEQYF. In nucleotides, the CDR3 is TGTGCCAGCAGCTCGGGGGAGGGCCTCTCCTACGAGCAGTACTTC.

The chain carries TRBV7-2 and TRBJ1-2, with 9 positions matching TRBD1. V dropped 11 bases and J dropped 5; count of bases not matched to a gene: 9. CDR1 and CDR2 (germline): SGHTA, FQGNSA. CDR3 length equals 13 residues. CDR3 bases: TGTGCCGATTTACCGGACAGGGGTTATGGCTACACCTTC. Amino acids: CADLPDRGYGYTF.

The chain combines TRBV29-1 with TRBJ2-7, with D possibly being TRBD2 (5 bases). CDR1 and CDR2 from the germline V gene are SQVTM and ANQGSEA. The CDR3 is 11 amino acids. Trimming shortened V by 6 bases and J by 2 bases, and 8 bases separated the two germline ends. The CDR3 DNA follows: TGCAGCGTGAGGGCAACCTACGAGCAGTACTTC. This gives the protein CSVRATYEQYF.

The CDR3 loop is CASSLGSGLGNGYTF. Here the CDR3 DNA reads TGCGCCAGCAGCTTGGGTTCCGGGTTGGGGAATGGCTACACCTTC. The rearrangement uses TRBV5-1 and TRBJ1-2, with D uncertain. Germline V gene lookup returns CDR1 SGHRS and CDR2 YFSETQ. Between the trimmed V and J ends, which lost 0 bases and 6 bases, there was a span of 15 bases. The CDR3 sequence is 15 residues long.

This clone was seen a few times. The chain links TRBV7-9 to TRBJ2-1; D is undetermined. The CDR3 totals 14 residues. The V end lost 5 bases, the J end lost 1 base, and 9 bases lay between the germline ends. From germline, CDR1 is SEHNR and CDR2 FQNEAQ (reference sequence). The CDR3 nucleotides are TGTGCCAGCAGCCTCAGGATTTCCTACAATGAGCAGTTCTTC. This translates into CASSLRISYNEQFF.

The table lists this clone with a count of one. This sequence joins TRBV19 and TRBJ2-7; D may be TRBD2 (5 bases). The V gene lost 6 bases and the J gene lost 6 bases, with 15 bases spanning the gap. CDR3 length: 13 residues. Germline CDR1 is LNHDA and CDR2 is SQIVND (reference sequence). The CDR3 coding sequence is TGTGCCAGTAGGCCCGGGATCCTCGGCGAGCAGTACTTC. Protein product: CASRPGILGEQYF. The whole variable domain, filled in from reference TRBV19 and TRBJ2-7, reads DGGITQSPKYLFRKEGQNVTLSCEQNLNHDAMYWYRQDPGQGLRLIYYSQIVNDFQKGDIAEGYSVSREKKESFPLTVTSAQKNPTAFYLCASRPGILGEQYFGPGTRLTVT.

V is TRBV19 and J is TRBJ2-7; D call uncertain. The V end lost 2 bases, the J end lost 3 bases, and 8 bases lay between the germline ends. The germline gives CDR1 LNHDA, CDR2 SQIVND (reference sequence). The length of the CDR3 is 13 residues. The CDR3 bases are TGTGCCAGTAGTATAACTAACAGCTACGAGCAGTACTTC. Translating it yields CASSITNSYEQYF. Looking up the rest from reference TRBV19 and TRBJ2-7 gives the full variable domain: DGGITQSPKYLFRKEGQNVTLSCEQNLNHDAMYWYRQDPGQGLRLIYYSQIVNDFQKGDIAEGYSVSREKKESFPLTVTSAQKNPTAFYLCASSITNSYEQYFGPGTRLTVT.

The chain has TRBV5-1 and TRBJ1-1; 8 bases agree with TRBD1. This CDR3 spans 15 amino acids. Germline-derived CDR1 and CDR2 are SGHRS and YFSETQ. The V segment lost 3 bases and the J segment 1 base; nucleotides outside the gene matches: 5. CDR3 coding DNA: TGCGCCAGCAGCTCCCAGGGGGCGGGGAACACTGAAGCTTTCTTT. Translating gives CASSSQGAGNTEAFF.

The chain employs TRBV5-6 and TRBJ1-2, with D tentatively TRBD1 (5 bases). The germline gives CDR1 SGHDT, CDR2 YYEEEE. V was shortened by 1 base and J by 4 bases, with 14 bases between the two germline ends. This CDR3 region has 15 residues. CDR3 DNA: TGTGCCAGCAGCTTGAACCAGGGACGGGGCTATGGCTACACCTTC. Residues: CASSLNQGRGYGYTF.

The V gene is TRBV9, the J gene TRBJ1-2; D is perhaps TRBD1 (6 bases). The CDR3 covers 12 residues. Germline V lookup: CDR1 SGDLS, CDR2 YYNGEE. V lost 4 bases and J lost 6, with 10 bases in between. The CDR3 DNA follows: TGTGCCAGCAGCAATTACAGGGATGGCTACACCTTC. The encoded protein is CASSNYRDGYTF.

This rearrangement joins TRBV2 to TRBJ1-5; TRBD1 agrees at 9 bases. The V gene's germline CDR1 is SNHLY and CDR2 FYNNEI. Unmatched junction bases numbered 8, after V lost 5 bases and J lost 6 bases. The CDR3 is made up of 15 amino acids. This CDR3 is CASSRDRGTVQPQHF. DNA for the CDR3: TGTGCCAGCAGTCGTGACAGGGGGACTGTTCAGCCCCAGCATTTT.

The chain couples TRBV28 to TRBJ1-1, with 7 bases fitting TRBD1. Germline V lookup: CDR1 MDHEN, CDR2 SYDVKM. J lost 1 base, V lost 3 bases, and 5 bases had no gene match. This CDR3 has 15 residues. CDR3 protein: CASSFRGGPNTEAFF. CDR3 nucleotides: TGTGCCAGCAGTTTCAGAGGGGGCCCGAACACTGAAGCTTTCTTT.

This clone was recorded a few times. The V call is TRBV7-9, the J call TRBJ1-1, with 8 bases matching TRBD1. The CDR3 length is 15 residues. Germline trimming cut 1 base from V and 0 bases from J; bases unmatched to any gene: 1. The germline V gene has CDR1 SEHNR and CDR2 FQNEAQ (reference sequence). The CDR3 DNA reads TGTGCCAGCAGCTTAGGGACAGGGATGAACACTGAAGCTTTCTTT. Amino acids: CASSLGTGMNTEAFF.

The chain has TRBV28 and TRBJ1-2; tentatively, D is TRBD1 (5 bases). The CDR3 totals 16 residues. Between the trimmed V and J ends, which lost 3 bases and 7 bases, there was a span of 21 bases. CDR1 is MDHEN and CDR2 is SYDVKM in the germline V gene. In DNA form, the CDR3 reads TGTGCCAGCAGTTTGACAGCGCCTTCCATTTGGGGTGGCTACACCTTC. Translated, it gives CASSLTAPSIWGGYTF.

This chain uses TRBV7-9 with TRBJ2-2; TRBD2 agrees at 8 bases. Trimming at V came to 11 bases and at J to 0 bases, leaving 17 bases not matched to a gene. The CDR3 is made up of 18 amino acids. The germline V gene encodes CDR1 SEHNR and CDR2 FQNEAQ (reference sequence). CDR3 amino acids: CAHNWDGAGGPNTGELFF. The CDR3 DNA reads TGTGCCCACAATTGGGATGGCGCGGGGGGACCGAACACCGGGGAGCTGTTTTTT.